This TCR beta chain was found in a study of T cells expressing NK-cell markers. Study context: The sequencing cohort of eight donors included seven HCMV-seropositive individuals and one seronegative individual. Study observations and caveats: CD8+ T cells in 5 to 7 donors included dominant NKG2C+ clonotypes at about 1.0-8%.

As regards this clonotype: Its antigen is undetermined.

TCRdb re-called the 5' RACE reads and shows each CDR3 protein once, DNA omitted. The table lists fewer than 300,000 distinct CDR3 sequences. The origin of this receptor is a woman aged 18 to 69 in good health. The sample comprised blood T cells: a sorted CD56 or NKG2C T cell subset, CD4+ or CD8+ T cells, or bulk PBMC T cells (not recorded which).

The chain's CDR3 is CASSARTVYTEAFF. The chain recombines TRBV6-1 with TRBJ1-1; the TRBD1 assignment by TCRdb is unverifiable without DNA. CDR1 and CDR2 from the germline V gene are MNHNS and SASEGT. The CDR3 runs 14 residues.